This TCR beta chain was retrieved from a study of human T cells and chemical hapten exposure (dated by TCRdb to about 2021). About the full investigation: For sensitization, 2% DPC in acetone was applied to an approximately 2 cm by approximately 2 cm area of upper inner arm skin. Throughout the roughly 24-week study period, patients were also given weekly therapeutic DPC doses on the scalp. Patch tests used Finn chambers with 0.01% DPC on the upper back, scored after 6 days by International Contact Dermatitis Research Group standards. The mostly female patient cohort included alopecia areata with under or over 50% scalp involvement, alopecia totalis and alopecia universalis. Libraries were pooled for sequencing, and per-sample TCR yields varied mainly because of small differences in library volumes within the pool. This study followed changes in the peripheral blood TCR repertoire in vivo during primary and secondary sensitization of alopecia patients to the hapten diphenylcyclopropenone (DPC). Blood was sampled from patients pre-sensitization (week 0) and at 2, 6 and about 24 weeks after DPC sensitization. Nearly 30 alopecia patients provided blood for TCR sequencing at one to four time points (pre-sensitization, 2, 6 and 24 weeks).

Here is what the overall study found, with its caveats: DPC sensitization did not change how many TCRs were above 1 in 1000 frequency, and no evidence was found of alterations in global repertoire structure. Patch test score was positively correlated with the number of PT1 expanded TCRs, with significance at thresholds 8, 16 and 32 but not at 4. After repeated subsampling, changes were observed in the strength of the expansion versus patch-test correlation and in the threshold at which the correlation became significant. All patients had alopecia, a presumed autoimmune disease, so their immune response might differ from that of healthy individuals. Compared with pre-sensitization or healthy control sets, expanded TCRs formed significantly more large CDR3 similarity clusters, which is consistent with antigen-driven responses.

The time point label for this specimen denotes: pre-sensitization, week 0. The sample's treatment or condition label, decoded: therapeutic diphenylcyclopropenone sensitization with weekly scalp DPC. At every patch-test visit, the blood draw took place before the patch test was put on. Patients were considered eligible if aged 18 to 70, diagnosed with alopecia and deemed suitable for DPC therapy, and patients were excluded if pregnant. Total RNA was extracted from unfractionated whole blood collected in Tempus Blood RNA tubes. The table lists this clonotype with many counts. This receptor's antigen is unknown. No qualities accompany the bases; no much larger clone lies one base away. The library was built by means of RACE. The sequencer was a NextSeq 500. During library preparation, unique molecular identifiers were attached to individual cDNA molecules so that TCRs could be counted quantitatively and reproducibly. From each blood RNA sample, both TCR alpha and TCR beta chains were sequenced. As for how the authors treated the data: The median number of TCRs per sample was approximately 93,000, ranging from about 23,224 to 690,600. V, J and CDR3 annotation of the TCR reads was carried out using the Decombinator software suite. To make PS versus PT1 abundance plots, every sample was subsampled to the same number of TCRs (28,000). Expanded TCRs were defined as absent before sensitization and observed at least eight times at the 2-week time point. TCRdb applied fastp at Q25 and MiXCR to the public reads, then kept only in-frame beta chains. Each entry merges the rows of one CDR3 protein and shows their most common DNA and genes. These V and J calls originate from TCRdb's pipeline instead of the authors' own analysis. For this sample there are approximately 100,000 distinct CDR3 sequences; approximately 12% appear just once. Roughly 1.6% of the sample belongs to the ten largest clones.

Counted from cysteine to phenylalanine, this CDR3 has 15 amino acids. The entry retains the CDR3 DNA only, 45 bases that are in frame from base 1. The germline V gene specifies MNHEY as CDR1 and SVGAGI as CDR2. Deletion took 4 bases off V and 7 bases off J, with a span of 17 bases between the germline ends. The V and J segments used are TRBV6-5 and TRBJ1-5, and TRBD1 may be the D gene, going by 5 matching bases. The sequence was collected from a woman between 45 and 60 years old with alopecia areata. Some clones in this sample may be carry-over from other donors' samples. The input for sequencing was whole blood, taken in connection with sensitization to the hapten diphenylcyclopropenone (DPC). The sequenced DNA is TGTGCCAGCAGTTCGATGGAGGGACTCGGGCAGCCCCAGCATTTT. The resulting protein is CASSSMEGLGQPQHF.